This T cell receptor (beta chain) was captured by sequencing in a study of T cell changes during pregnancy in multiple sclerosis. TCRdb's table, derived via immunoSEQ multiplex PCR, lists solely in-frame clones and lacks some. The sample contains 50,000 to 60,000 clones, over 80% of which appear only once. V lost 7 bases, J lost 7 bases, and 3 bases stayed unmatched. The CDR3 is 12 residues long. Germline V gene sequence: CDR1 MDHEN, CDR2 SYDVKM. The receptor was isolated from a female donor with multiple sclerosis, enrolled in a pregnancy study. Here the sequenced sample was CD4+ T cells from peripheral blood mononuclear cells, taken in the first trimester of pregnancy. The V call is TRBV28, the J call TRBJ1-5, with 8 bases that match TRBD1. The CDR3 loop is CASTGGAQPQHF. CDR3 nucleotide sequence: TGTGCCAGCACAGGGGGCGCACAGCCCCAGCATTTT. Supplemented by reference TRBV28 and TRBJ1-5, the full variable domain reads DVKVTQSSRYLVKRTGEKVFLECVQDMDHENMFWYRQDPGLGLRLIYFSYDVKMKEKGDIPEGYSVSREKKERFSLILESASTNQTSMYLCASTGGAQPQHFGDGTRLSIL.